This entry lists 4 T cell receptor beta chains sequenced from one sample in a study of regulatory T cells in long-lasting Graves disease. Combining iRepertoire HTBI primers with Arm-PCR of CDR3 regions, the authors built TCR beta libraries. TCRdb ran MiXCR on the multiplex PCR reads and lists one entry per CDR3 protein. The sample has approximately 400,000 distinct CDR3 sequences, around 14% seen once; the top ten hold around 15%. Regarding time point: newly diagnosed GD, antithyroid drugs for less than 3 months. Isolated PBMC RNA provided the starting material for the TCR library. These data are also associated with another study on T cells in Graves' hyperthyroidism and ophthalmopathy.

Source: peripheral blood mononuclear cells (PBMCs), taken at new diagnosis, from a patient treated with antithyroid drugs. These receptors all come from a woman under 40 with Graves disease.

The CDR3 DNA follows: TGTGCCAGCGCCCACCTAGGGGACAGGGTATACGAGCAGTACTTC. Its translation: CASAHLGDRVYEQYF. This chain joins TRBV27 and TRBJ2-7; 9 bases fit TRBD1. This CDR3 is 15 amino acids long. Germline-derived CDR1 and CDR2 are MNHEY and SMNVEV (reference sequence). With 8 bases clipped from V and 4 bases from J, the junction kept 12 bases outside the gene matches.

This clonotype was seen ten or more times. CDR3 loop: CASSLDRGSNNSPLHF. CDR3 nucleotides: TGCGCCAGCAGCCTAGATCGCGGATCCAATAATTCACCCCTCCACTTT. This rearrangement joins TRBV4-1 to TRBJ1-6; D remains ambiguous. The CDR3 consists of 16 residues. Trimming removed 4 bases from V and 5 bases from J, with 15 bases in between. The germline V gene has CDR1 MGHRA and CDR2 YSYEKL.

This clonotype was counted at least ten times. V is TRBV20-1 and J is TRBJ2-7, with 7 nucleotides matching TRBD1. The CDR3 is 12 residues long. V dropped 8 bases and J dropped 1; count of bases not matched to a gene: 5. Germline V gene data show CDR1 as DFQATT and CDR2 as SNEGSKA (reference sequence). The CDR3 nucleotides read TGCAGTATGGGACAGACTTCCTACGAGCAGTACTTC. It encodes CSMGQTSYEQYF.

The J gene is TRBJ2-2, the V gene TRBV19; TRBD2 might be the D (5 bases). The germline gives CDR1 LNHDA, CDR2 SQIVND (reference sequence). V lost 1 base, J lost 1 base, and 10 bases lay in between. The CDR3 consists of 16 residues. In DNA, the CDR3 is TGTGCCAGTAGTATAGGTCTCGGGGTGAACACCGGGGAGCTGTTTTTT. Translation: CASSIGLGVNTGELFF. The full variable domain, with the rest looked up from reference TRBV19 and TRBJ2-2, is DGGITQSPKYLFRKEGQNVTLSCEQNLNHDAMYWYRQDPGQGLRLIYYSQIVNDFQKGDIAEGYSVSREKKESFPLTVTSAQKNPTAFYLCASSIGLGVNTGELFFGEGSRLTVL.